Presented here are 11 T cell receptor beta chains from one specimen sequenced in a study of T cell repertoires in cytomegalovirus infection. TCRdb ran MiXCR on the reads and lists one entry per CDR3 protein. The sample shows about 450,000 distinct CDR3 sequences, roughly 30% of them seen only once. Specimen: PBMCs. The receptor source for this set is a human donor in good health (CMV status not recorded). Some clones in this sample may be carry-over from other donors' samples.

The rearrangement links TRBV20-1 to TRBJ2-7; possibly TRBD1 or TRBD2 for D (5 bases each). CDR1 is DFQATT and CDR2 is SNEGSKA in the germline V gene (reference sequence). Trimming left V 5 bases short and J 5 bases short, with 22 bases between. The CDR3 contains 15 residues. CDR3 amino acids: CSAETRDGLGNEQYF. DNA of the CDR3: TGCAGTGCTGAAACCCGGGACGGCCTTGGAAACGAGCAGTACTTC.

This chain joins TRBV12-3 or TRBV12-4 and TRBJ2-3; either TRBD1 or TRBD2 may supply D (5 bases each). The V gene lost 3 bases and the J gene lost 5 bases, with 15 bases spanning the gap. The CDR3 contains 15 residues. In DNA, the CDR3 is TGTGCCAGCAGTTTCGGGACGGCCTTAAAAGATACGCAGTATTTT. It specifies CASSFGTALKDTQYF.

This chain joins TRBV6-1 and TRBJ2-3, with TRBD2 identical over 13 bases. The CDR3 contains 19 residues. CDR1 and CDR2 (germline): MNHNS, SASEGT. V trimming: 6 bases; J trimming: 0 bases; junction bases outside the gene matches: 12. The CDR3 sequence: CASRGLAGAMQSSTDTQYF. Written as DNA, the CDR3 is TGTGCCAGCAGAGGACTAGCGGGGGCCATGCAATCTAGCACAGATACGCAGTATTTT.

This rearrangement joins TRBV11-1 to TRBJ2-2, with a possible D match to TRBD2 (5 bases). V lost 1 base and J 6 bases, leaving 9 bases between the germline ends. Germline V gives CDR1 SGHAT, CDR2 FQDESV (reference sequence). The CDR3 spans 14 residues. The CDR3 nucleotides are TGTGCCAGCAGCTTAGTAGGAGGATCCGGGGAGCTGTTTTTT. This translates into CASSLVGGSGELFF.

This clonotype was observed a handful of times. The rearrangement uses TRBV24-1 and TRBJ2-3; 9 bases are shared with TRBD2. J gave up 9 bases and V 3 bases, and 12 bases lay outside the gene matches. There are 16 residues in the CDR3. The germline V gene has CDR1 KGHDR and CDR2 SFDVKD. CDR3 sequence reads: CATSDLPSGTRETQYF. The CDR3 DNA sequence: TGTGCCACCAGTGATCTTCCTAGCGGGACGAGGGAAACGCAGTATTTT.

This clonotype was seen once. The chain combines TRBV28 with TRBJ1-2, with 9 bases aligning to TRBD1. V shed 4 bases and J 7 bases; nucleotides not matched to a gene: 7. Germline lookup yields CDR1 MDHEN and CDR2 SYDVKM. The CDR3 is made up of 14 amino acids. CDR3 coding DNA: TGTGCCAGCAGTTCCGGGACAGGGCTTCGTGGCTACACCTTC. This codes for CASSSGTGLRGYTF.

A single count supports this clonotype. The rearrangement joins TRBV2 to TRBJ1-1; 7 bases are shared with TRBD1. Germline V gives CDR1 SNHLY, CDR2 FYNNEI. This CDR3 comprises 12 residues. V was clipped by 7 bases and J by 10 bases; unmatched bases: 9. CDR3 in amino acids: CASTDSTGRAFF. CDR3 bases: TGTGCCAGCACCGACTCGACAGGGAGAGCTTTCTTT.

V and J are TRBV14 and TRBJ1-6; D is undetermined. Germline V lookup: CDR1 SGHDN, CDR2 FVKESK. The CDR3 totals 15 residues. V shed 3 bases and J shed 9 bases, with 15 bases lying between them. CDR3: CASSQTLGFVSPLHF. In DNA form, the CDR3 reads TGTGCCAGCAGCCAGACACTAGGGTTTGTTTCACCCCTCCACTTT. The whole variable domain, remainder taken from reference TRBV14 and TRBJ1-6, is EAGVTQFPSHSVIEKGQTVTLRCDPISGHDNLYWYRRVMGKEIKFLLHFVKESKQDESGMPNNRFLAERTGGTYSTLKVQPAELEDSGVYFCASSQTLGFVSPLHFGNGTRLTVT.

This clonotype was observed many times. J is TRBJ2-1 and V is TRBV6-1, with D possibly being TRBD1 (5 bases). With 5 bases removed from V and 4 bases from J, the gap between germline ends came to 12 bases. Germline V gene lookup returns CDR1 MNHNS and CDR2 SASEGT. This CDR3 is built from 14 residues. The CDR3 loop is CASSFADSYNEQFF. In DNA form, the CDR3 reads TGTGCCAGCAGTTTCGCCGACAGTTACAATGAGCAGTTCTTC.

This clonotype has more than one count but fewer than ten. The chain combines TRBV7-9 with TRBJ2-1; D is perhaps TRBD1 (6 bases). CDR3 size: 15 residues. The ends were cut back, 5 bases at V and 4 bases at J, with 15 bases in the middle. The germline gives CDR1 SEHNR, CDR2 FQNEAQ (reference sequence). In nucleotides, the CDR3 is TGTGCCAGCAGCCCTCCAGGGGCTTCTTACAATGAGCAGTTCTTC. Its protein product is CASSPPGASYNEQFF.

The chain joins TRBV6-8 to TRBJ2-7, with TRBD1 matching 8 bases. The CDR3 length is 14 residues. The ends lost 6 bases at V and 6 bases at J; junction bases unmatched: 10. Germline V lookup: CDR1 MNHGY, CDR2 SAAAGT. The CDR3 DNA is TGTGCCAGCAGCTCTCTTGGACAGGGTCTCGAGCAGTACTTC. Protein sequence: CASSSLGQGLEQYF.